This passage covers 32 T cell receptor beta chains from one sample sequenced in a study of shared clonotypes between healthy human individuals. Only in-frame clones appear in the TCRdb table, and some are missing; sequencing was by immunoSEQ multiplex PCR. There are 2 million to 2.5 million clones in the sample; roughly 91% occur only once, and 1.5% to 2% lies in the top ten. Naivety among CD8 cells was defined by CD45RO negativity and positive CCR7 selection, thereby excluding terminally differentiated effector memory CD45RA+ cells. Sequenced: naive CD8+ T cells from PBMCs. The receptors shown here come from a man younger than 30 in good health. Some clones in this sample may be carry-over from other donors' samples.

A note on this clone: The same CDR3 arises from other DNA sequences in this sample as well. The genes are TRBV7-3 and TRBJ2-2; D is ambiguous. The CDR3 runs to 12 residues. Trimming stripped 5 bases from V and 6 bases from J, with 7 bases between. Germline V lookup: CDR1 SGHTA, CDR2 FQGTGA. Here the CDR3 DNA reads TGTGCCAGCAGCAGACCACCCGGGGAGCTGTTTTTT. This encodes CASSRPPGELFF.

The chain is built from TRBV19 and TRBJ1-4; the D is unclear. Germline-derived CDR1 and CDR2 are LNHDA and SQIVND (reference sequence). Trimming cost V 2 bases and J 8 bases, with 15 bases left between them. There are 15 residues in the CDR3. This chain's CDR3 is CASSIREAITEKLFF. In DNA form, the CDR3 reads TGTGCCAGTAGTATACGTGAGGCGATAACGGAAAAACTGTTTTTT.

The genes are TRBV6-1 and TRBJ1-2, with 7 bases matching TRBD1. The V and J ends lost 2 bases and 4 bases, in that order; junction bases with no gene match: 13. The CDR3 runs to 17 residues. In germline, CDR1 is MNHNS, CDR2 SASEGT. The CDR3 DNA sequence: TGTGCCAGCAGTGAACGTCCTATGACAGGGATCGGCTATGGCTACACCTTC. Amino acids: CASSERPMTGIGYGYTF.

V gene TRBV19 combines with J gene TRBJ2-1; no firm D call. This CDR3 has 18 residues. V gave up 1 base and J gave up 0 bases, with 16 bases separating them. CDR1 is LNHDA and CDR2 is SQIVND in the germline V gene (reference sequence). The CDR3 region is CASSIGKLAVSSYNEQFF. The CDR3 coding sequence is TGTGCCAGTAGTATAGGAAAACTGGCAGTTAGCTCCTACAATGAGCAGTTCTTC.

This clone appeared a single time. The CDR3 sequence is CASSQFIQPERAEETQYF. The CDR3 region has the DNA TGTGCCAGCAGCCAATTTATCCAGCCAGAGCGGGCTGAGGAGACCCAGTACTTC. The chain combines TRBV16 with TRBJ2-5; tentatively, D is TRBD2 (6 bases). CDR3 size: 18 residues. V lost 1 base to trimming and J lost 5 bases, with 23 bases between them. CDR1 KGHSY and CDR2 FQNENV come from the germline V gene.

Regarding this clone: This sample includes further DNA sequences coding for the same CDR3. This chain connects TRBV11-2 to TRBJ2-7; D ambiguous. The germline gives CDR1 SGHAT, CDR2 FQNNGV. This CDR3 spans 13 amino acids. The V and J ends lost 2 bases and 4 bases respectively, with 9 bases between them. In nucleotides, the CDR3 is TGTGCCAGCAGCTTATTTGGGGATTACGAGCAGTACTTC. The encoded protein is CASSLFGDYEQYF.

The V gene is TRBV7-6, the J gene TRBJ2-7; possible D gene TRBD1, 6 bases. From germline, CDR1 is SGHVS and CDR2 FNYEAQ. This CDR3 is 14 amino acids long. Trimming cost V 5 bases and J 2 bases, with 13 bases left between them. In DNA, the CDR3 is TGTGCCAGCAGCGAGCGACAGGCCCCCTACGAGCAGTACTTC. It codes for CASSERQAPYEQYF.

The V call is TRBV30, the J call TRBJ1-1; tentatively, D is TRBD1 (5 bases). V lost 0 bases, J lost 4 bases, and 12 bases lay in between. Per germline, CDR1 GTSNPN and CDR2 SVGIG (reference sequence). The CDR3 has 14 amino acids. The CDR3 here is CAWSVVGGGTEAFF. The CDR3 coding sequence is TGTGCCTGGAGTGTAGTTGGTGGGGGCACTGAAGCTTTCTTT.

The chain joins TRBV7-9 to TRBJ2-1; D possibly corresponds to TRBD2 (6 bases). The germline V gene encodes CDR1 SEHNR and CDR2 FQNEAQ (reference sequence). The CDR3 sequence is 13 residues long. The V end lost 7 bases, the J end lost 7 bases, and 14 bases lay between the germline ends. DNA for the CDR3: TGTGCCAGCAACCTAGGCGGGGTGAATGAGCAGTTCTTC. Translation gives CASNLGGVNEQFF.

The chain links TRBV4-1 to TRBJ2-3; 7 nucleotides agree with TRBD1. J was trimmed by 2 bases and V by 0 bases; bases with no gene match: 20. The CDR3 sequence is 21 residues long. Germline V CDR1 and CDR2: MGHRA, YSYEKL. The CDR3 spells CASSQDSTGTAWGTDTDTQYF. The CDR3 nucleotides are TGCGCCAGCAGCCAAGATAGCACGGGGACCGCGTGGGGGACAGACACAGATACGCAGTATTTT.

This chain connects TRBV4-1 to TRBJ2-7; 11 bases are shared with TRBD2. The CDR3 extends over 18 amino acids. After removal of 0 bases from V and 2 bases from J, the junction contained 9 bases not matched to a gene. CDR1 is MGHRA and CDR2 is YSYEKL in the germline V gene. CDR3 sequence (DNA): TGCGCCAGCAGCCAAGATCGGGCTAGCGGGAGGTTAACCTACGAGCAGTACTTC. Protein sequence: CASSQDRASGRLTYEQYF.

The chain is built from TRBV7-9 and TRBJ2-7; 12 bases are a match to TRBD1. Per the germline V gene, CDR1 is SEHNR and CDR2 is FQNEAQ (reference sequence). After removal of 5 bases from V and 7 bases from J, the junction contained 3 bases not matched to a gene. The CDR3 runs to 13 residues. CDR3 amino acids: CASSRDRGREQYF. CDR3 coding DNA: TGTGCCAGCAGCCGGGACAGGGGGCGTGAGCAGTACTTC. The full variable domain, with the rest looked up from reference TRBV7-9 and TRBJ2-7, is DTGVSQNPRHKITKRGQNVTFRCDPISEHNRLYWYRQTLGQGPEFLTYFQNEAQLEKSRLLSDRFSAERPKGSFSTLEIQRTEQGDSAMYLCASSRDRGREQYFGPGTRLTVT.

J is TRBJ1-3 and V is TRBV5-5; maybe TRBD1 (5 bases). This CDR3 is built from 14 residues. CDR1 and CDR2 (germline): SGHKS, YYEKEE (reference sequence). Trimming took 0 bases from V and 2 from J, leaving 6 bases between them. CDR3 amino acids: CASSLGRAGNTIYF. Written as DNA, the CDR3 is TGTGCCAGCAGCTTGGGCAGGGCTGGAAACACCATATATTTT.

The CDR3 coding sequence is TGCAGCGTTGACCGGGACTATGGCTACACCTTC. Encoded protein: CSVDRDYGYTF. The rearrangement uses TRBV29-1 and TRBJ1-2; D unclear. In germline, CDR1 is SQVTM, CDR2 ANQGSEA. This CDR3 spans 11 amino acids. Trimming removed 3 bases from V and 3 bases from J, with 5 bases in between.

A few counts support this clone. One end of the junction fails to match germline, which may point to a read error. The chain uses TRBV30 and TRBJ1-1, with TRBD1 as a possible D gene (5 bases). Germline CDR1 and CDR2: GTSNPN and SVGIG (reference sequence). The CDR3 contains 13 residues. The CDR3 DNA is TGTGCCTGGAGTATTACATCCGGGACTGAGGCTTTCTTT. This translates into CAWSITSGTEAFF.

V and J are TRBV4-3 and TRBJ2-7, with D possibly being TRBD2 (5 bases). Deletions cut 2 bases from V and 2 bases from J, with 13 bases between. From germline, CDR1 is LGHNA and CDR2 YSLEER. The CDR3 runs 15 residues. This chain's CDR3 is CASSQLGGGPYEQYF. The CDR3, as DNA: TGCGCCAGCAGCCAACTGGGCGGAGGACCCTACGAGCAGTACTTC.

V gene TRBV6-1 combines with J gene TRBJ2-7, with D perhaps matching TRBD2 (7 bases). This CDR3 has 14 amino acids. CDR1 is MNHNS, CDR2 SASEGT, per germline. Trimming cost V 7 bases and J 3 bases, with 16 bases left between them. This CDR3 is CASTPRGGYYEQYF. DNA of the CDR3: TGTGCCAGCACCCCCAGGGGAGGGTACTACGAGCAGTACTTC.

In nucleotides, the CDR3 is TGTGCCATCTCGACGGAACAGGGGGGTTACGAGCAGTACTTC. Residues: CAISTEQGGYEQYF. This sequence joins TRBV28 and TRBJ2-7, with 8 bases aligning to TRBD1. V dropped 10 bases and J dropped 4; count of bases not matched to a gene: 12. The CDR3 runs 14 residues. The germline V gene has CDR1 MDHEN and CDR2 SYDVKM. Together with reference TRBV28 and TRBJ2-7, the CDR3 gives the full variable domain: DVKVTQSSRYLVKRTGEKVFLECVQDMDHENMFWYRQDPGLGLRLIYFSYDVKMKEKGDIPEGYSVSREKKERFSLILESASTNQTSMYLCAISTEQGGYEQYFGPGTRLTVT.

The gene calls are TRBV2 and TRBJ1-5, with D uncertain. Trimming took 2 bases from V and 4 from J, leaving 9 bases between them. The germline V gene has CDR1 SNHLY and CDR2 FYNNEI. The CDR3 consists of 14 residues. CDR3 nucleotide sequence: TGTGCCAGCAGTGAATGGGCCGTTAATCAGCCCCAGCATTTT. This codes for CASSEWAVNQPQHF.

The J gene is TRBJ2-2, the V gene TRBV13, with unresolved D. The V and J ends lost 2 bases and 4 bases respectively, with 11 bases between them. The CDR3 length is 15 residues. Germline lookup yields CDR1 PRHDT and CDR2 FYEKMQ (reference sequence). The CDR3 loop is CASSLLGSSTGELFF. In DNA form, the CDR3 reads TGTGCCAGCAGCTTACTAGGGTCTAGCACCGGGGAGCTGTTTTTT.

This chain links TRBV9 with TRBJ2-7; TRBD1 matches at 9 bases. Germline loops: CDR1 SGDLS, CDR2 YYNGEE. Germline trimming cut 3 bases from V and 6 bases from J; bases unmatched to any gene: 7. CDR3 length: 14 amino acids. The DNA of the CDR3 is TGTGCCAGCAGCGGGACAGGGGCCAAGGCCGAGCAGTACTTC. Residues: CASSGTGAKAEQYF.

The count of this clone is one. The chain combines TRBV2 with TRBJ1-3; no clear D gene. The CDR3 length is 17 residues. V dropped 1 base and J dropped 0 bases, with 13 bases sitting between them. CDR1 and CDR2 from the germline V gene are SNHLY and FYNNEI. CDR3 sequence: CASSEGGREGSGNTIYF. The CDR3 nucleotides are TGTGCCAGCAGTGAAGGCGGCCGGGAAGGCTCTGGAAACACCATATATTTT.

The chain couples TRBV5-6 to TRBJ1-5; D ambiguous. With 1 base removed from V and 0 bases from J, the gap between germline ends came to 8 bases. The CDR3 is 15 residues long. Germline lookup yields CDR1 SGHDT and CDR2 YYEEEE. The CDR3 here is CASSLTWDSNQPQHF. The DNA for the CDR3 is TGTGCCAGCAGCTTGACATGGGATAGCAATCAGCCCCAGCATTTT.

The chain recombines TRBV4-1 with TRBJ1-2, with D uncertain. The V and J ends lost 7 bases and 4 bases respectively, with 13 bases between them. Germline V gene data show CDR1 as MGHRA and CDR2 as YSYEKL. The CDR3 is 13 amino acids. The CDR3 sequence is CASTVGEAYGYTF. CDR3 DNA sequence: TGCGCCAGCACCGTGGGCGAGGCCTATGGCTACACCTTC.

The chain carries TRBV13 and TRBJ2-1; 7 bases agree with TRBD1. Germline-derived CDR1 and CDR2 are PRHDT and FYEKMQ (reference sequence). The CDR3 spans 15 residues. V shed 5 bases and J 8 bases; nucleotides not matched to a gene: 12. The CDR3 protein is CASSATGYLKHEQFF. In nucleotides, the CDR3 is TGTGCCAGCAGCGCGACAGGGTACCTTAAGCATGAGCAGTTCTTC.

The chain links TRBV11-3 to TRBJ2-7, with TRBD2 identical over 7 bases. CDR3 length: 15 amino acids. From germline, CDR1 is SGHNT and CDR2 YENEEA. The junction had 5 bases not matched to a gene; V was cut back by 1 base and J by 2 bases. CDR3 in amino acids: CASSLGASGPYEQYF. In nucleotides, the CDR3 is TGTGCCAGCAGCTTAGGGGCTAGCGGTCCCTACGAGCAGTACTTC.

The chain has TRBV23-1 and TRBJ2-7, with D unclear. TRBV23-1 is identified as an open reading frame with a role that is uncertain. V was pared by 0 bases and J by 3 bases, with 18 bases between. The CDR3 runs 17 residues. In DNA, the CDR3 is TGCGCCAGCAGTCAATCGGTCCCCGAGGCCCTCATCTACGAGCAGTACTTC. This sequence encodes CASSQSVPEALIYEQYF.

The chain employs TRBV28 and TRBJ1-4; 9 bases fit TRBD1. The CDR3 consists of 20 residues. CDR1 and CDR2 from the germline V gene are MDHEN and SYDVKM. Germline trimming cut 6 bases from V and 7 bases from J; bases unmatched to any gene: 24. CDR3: CASSKTVATGGAGLGEKLFF. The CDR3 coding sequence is TGTGCCAGCAGCAAGACAGTTGCGACAGGGGGTGCGGGGTTAGGTGAAAAACTGTTTTTT.

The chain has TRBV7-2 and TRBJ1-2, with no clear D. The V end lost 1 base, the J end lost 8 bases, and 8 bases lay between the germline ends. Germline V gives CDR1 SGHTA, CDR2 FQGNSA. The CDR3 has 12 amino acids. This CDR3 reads CASSLGPEGYTF. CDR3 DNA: TGTGCCAGCAGCTTAGGTCCCGAGGGCTACACCTTC.

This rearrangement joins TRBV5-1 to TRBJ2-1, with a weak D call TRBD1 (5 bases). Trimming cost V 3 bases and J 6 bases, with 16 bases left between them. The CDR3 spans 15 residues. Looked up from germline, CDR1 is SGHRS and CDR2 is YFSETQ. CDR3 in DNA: TGCGCCAGCAGCTCCTTCCCCAAAGGGGTCAATGAGCAGTTCTTC. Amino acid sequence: CASSSFPKGVNEQFF.

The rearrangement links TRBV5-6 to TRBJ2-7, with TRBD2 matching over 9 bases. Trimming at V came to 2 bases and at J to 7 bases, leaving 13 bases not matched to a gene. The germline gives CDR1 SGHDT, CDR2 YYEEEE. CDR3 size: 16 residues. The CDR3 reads CASSFGGTSFFTEQYF. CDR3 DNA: TGTGCCAGCAGCTTCGGTGGGACTAGCTTTTTTACTGAGCAGTACTTC.

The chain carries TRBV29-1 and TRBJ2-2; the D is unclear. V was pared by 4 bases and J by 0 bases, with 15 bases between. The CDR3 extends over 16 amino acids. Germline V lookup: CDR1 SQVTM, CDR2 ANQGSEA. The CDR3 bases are TGCAGCGTTGGGGGTGGAGTCACGGCGAACACCGGGGAGCTGTTTTTT. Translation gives CSVGGGVTANTGELFF.